These T cell receptor beta chains were read from a single sample in a study of blood T cell repertoires in COVID-19. TCRdb's table, derived via immunoSEQ multiplex PCR, lists solely in-frame clones and lacks some. This table holds 75,000 to 100,000 clones, approximately 84% found once. Input material: peripheral blood. These receptors all stem from a woman of 80 years or more with acute or convalescent COVID-19. CDR3s include the opening cysteine and the closing phenylalanine or tryptophan. A D gene is named only where the DNA matches it firmly. Clone size is given for some rows only: seen once, a few or many times, or a class if the clone is expanded.

J gene: TRBJ1-2
clone size: NA
V gene: TRBV11-2
D gene: TRBD1
CDR3 protein: CASSTRDSLYGYTF
CDR3 DNA: TGTGCCAGCAGCACGAGGGACAGCCTTTATGGCTACACCTTC

J gene: TRBJ2-7
clone size: NA
V gene: TRBV10-1
D gene: TRBD1
CDR3 protein: CASSARTGAWEQYF
CDR3 DNA: TGCGCCAGCAGTGCCCGTACAGGGGCCTGGGAGCAGTACTTC

J gene: TRBJ1-1
clone size: once
V gene: TRBV5-4
D gene: TRBD1
CDR3 protein: CASSLEGAMNTEAFF
CDR3 DNA: TGTGCCAGCAGCTTGGAGGGGGCAATGAACACTGAAGCTTTCTTT

J gene: TRBJ1-6
clone size: NA
V gene: TRBV7-2
D gene: TRBD1
CDR3 protein: CASSSRDSNSPLHF
CDR3 DNA: TGTGCCAGCAGCTCTCGGGACAGCAATTCACCCCTCCACTTT

J gene: TRBJ2-3
clone size: once
V gene: TRBV18
D gene: NA
CDR3 protein: CASSPFRGGSTDTQYF
CDR3 DNA: TGTGCCAGCTCACCATTCAGGGGTGGGAGCACAGATACGCAGTATTTT

J gene: TRBJ1-2
clone size: NA
V gene: TRBV5-1
D gene: TRBD1
CDR3 protein: CASSFQPGTGTGLSGYTF
CDR3 DNA: TGCGCCAGCAGCTTTCAACCCGGGACAGGGACGGGACTAAGTGGCTACACCTTC

J gene: TRBJ1-4
clone size: NA
V gene: TRBV28
D gene: TRBD1
CDR3 protein: CASSYDRGNEKLFF
CDR3 DNA: TGTGCCAGCAGCTACGACAGGGGGAATGAAAAACTGTTTTTT

J gene: TRBJ1-1
clone size: NA
V gene: TRBV7-9
D gene: TRBD1
CDR3 protein: CASSPIRDRKMNTEAFF
CDR3 DNA: TGTGCCAGCAGCCCGATCCGGGACAGGAAAATGAACACTGAAGCTTTCTTT

J gene: TRBJ1-5
clone size: NA
V gene: TRBV18
D gene: NA
CDR3 protein: CASSRGQSQPQHF
CDR3 DNA: TGTGCCAGCTCCAGGGGTCAGAGTCAGCCCCAGCATTTT

J gene: TRBJ2-3
clone size: NA
V gene: TRBV24-1
D gene: TRBD2
CDR3 protein: CATMGSSGGLTDTQYF
CDR3 DNA: TGTGCCACCATGGGCTCGAGCGGGGGGCTAACAGATACGCAGTATTTT

J gene: TRBJ2-3
clone size: once
V gene: TRBV15
D gene: NA
CDR3 protein: CATSRDFRDTDTQYF
CDR3 DNA: TGTGCCACCAGCAGAGATTTCCGGGACACAGATACGCAGTATTTT

J gene: TRBJ1-2
clone size: NA
V gene: TRBV6-5
D gene: TRBD1
CDR3 protein: CASYPGQGSYGYTF
CDR3 DNA: TGTGCCAGCTATCCGGGACAGGGTAGCTATGGCTACACCTTC

J gene: TRBJ1-2
clone size: NA
V gene: TRBV6-4
D gene: TRBD1
CDR3 protein: CASSEGPGGHYGYTF
CDR3 DNA: TGTGCCAGCAGTGAAGGCCCAGGGGGCCACTATGGCTACACCTTC

J gene: TRBJ1-4
clone size: few
V gene: TRBV2
D gene: TRBD1
CDR3 protein: CASRGDRRNNEKLFF
CDR3 DNA: TGTGCCAGCAGGGGGGACAGACGGAATAATGAAAAACTGTTTTTT

J gene: TRBJ1-2
clone size: NA
V gene: TRBV7-8
D gene: NA
CDR3 protein: CASSSPWDKRYGYTF
CDR3 DNA: TGTGCCAGCAGCTCCCCCTGGGACAAGCGCTATGGCTACACCTTC

J gene: TRBJ1-1
clone size: NA
V gene: TRBV3-1/TRBV3-2
D gene: NA
CDR3 protein: CASTSRGYTEAFF
CDR3 DNA: TGTGCCAGCACCTCCCGGGGGTACACTGAAGCTTTCTTT

J gene: TRBJ1-1
clone size: NA
V gene: TRBV29-1
D gene: NA
CDR3 protein: CSVAEGGTEAFF
CDR3 DNA: TGCAGCGTAGCCGAGGGCGGCACTGAAGCTTTCTTT

J gene: TRBJ1-6
clone size: NA
V gene: TRBV28
D gene: TRBD1
CDR3 protein: CASSSGQGPNSPLHF
CDR3 DNA: TGTGCCAGCAGTTCGGGACAGGGGCCCAATTCACCCCTCCACTTT

J gene: TRBJ1-2
clone size: NA
V gene: TRBV3-1/TRBV3-2
D gene: NA
CDR3 protein: CASSQNGQNGYTF
CDR3 DNA: TGTGCCAGCAGCCAAAATGGACAGAATGGCTACACCTTC

J gene: TRBJ1-1
clone size: once
V gene: TRBV6-5
D gene: TRBD1
CDR3 protein: CASRYITGASTEAFF
CDR3 DNA: TGTGCCAGCAGGTACATCACAGGGGCATCGACTGAAGCTTTCTTT

J gene: TRBJ1-2
clone size: NA
V gene: TRBV24-1
D gene: TRBD1
CDR3 protein: CATSDRRDRGTRGGYTF
CDR3 DNA: TGTGCCACCAGTGATCGGAGGGACAGAGGGACGAGGGGTGGCTACACCTTC

J gene: TRBJ2-1
clone size: few
V gene: TRBV6-1
D gene: NA
CDR3 protein: CASSEYGEQFF
CDR3 DNA: TGTGCCAGCAGTGAATACGGTGAGCAGTTCTTC

J gene: TRBJ2-2
clone size: NA
V gene: TRBV5-4
D gene: NA
CDR3 protein: CASSPQGRVGELFF
CDR3 DNA: TGTGCCAGCAGCCCACAGGGTCGGGTCGGGGAGCTGTTTTTT

J gene: TRBJ1-1
clone size: few
V gene: TRBV7-6
D gene: NA
CDR3 protein: CASSLGTGFMNTEAFF
CDR3 DNA: TGTGCCAGCAGCTTAGGGACGGGGTTCATGAACACTGAAGCTTTCTTT

J gene: TRBJ1-2
clone size: NA
V gene: TRBV5-1
D gene: TRBD1
CDR3 protein: CASSLETGSYGYTF
CDR3 DNA: TGCGCCAGCAGCTTAGAGACAGGGTCCTATGGCTACACCTTC

J gene: TRBJ2-2
clone size: NA
V gene: TRBV7-9
D gene: NA
CDR3 protein: CASSLWASDGELFF
CDR3 DNA: TGTGCCAGCAGCTTATGGGCTTCTGACGGGGAGCTGTTTTTT

J gene: TRBJ2-2
clone size: NA
V gene: TRBV20-1
D gene: TRBD2
CDR3 protein: CSASVSGGSNTGELFF
CDR3 DNA: TGCAGTGCTAGTGTGAGCGGGGGGTCGAACACCGGGGAGCTGTTTTTT

J gene: TRBJ1-3
clone size: NA
V gene: TRBV14
D gene: NA
CDR3 protein: CASSQGTTSGNTIYF
CDR3 DNA: TGTGCCAGCAGCCAAGGAACAACCTCTGGAAACACCATATATTTT

J gene: TRBJ2-3
clone size: NA
V gene: TRBV2
D gene: TRBD2
CDR3 protein: CASSARGEKDTQYF
CDR3 DNA: TGTGCCAGCAGTGCGCGGGGGGAGAAAGATACGCAGTATTTT

J gene: TRBJ2-6
clone size: NA
V gene: TRBV11-2
D gene: TRBD1
CDR3 protein: CASSFRTGGSGANVLTF
CDR3 DNA: TGTGCCAGCAGCTTTAGGACAGGGGGCTCTGGGGCCAACGTCCTGACTTTC

J gene: TRBJ2-7
clone size: NA
V gene: TRBV12-3/TRBV12-4
D gene: NA
CDR3 protein: CASSFPHYEQYF
CDR3 DNA: TGTGCCAGCAGTTTCCCCCACTACGAGCAGTACTTC

J gene: TRBJ1-4
clone size: NA
V gene: TRBV19
D gene: TRBD1
CDR3 protein: CASSITDRGSEKLFF
CDR3 DNA: TGTGCCAGTAGTATCACGGACAGGGGAAGCGAAAAACTGTTTTTT

J gene: TRBJ1-6
clone size: NA
V gene: TRBV5-4
D gene: NA
CDR3 protein: CASSLPGGNGSPLHF
CDR3 DNA: TGTGCCAGCAGCTTGCCCGGGGGGAACGGTTCACCCCTCCACTTT

J gene: TRBJ2-7
clone size: NA
V gene: TRBV12-3/TRBV12-4
D gene: NA
CDR3 protein: CASSLMGPYEQYF
CDR3 DNA: TGTGCCAGCAGTTTAATGGGCCCCTACGAGCAGTACTTC

J gene: TRBJ2-5
clone size: NA
V gene: TRBV7-2
D gene: NA
CDR3 protein: CASRGPPQGSQYF
CDR3 DNA: TGTGCCAGCAGGGGGCCCCCCCAAGGATCCCAGTACTTC

J gene: TRBJ1-2
clone size: NA
V gene: TRBV5-4
D gene: TRBD1
CDR3 protein: CASSSRTGDSGYTF
CDR3 DNA: TGTGCCAGCAGCTCTAGGACAGGGGACTCTGGCTACACCTTC

J gene: TRBJ2-3
clone size: few
V gene: TRBV5-1
D gene: NA
CDR3 protein: CASSFEGDSTDTQYF
CDR3 DNA: TGCGCCAGCAGCTTTGAGGGCGACAGCACAGATACGCAGTATTTT

J gene: TRBJ1-2
clone size: few
V gene: TRBV11-2
D gene: NA
CDR3 protein: CASSGAGGSDGYTF
CDR3 DNA: TGTGCCAGCAGCGGGGCGGGGGGATCGGATGGCTACACCTTC

J gene: TRBJ2-6
clone size: NA
V gene: TRBV6-2/TRBV6-3
D gene: NA
CDR3 protein: CASSYLRVQDPGANVLTF
CDR3 DNA: TGTGCCAGCAGTTATCTCAGGGTCCAGGATCCTGGGGCCAACGTCCTGACTTTC

J gene: TRBJ2-3
clone size: NA
V gene: TRBV7-2
D gene: TRBD2
CDR3 protein: CASSLRPPSGVTDTQYF
CDR3 DNA: TGTGCCAGCAGCTTAAGGCCCCCTAGCGGAGTCACAGATACGCAGTATTTT

J gene: TRBJ2-5
clone size: NA
V gene: TRBV11-3
D gene: TRBD2
CDR3 protein: CASSEGLAGGETQYF
CDR3 DNA: TGTGCCAGCAGCGAGGGACTAGCGGGGGGAGAGACCCAGTACTTC

J gene: TRBJ1-2
clone size: NA
V gene: TRBV4-1
D gene: NA
CDR3 protein: CASSPGNYGYTF
CDR3 DNA: TGCGCCAGCAGCCCAGGGAACTATGGCTACACCTTC

J gene: TRBJ1-2
clone size: NA
V gene: TRBV5-1
D gene: TRBD1
CDR3 protein: CASSLIGQGNYGYTF
CDR3 DNA: TGCGCCAGCAGCTTGATCGGACAGGGTAACTATGGCTACACCTTC

J gene: TRBJ1-2
clone size: few
V gene: TRBV10-3
D gene: TRBD1
CDR3 protein: CATLGQGNYGYTF
CDR3 DNA: TGTGCCACCTTGGGACAGGGTAACTATGGCTACACCTTC

J gene: TRBJ1-1
clone size: NA
V gene: TRBV28
D gene: NA
CDR3 protein: CASSGREAFF
CDR3 DNA: TGTGCCAGCAGTGGCCGCGAAGCTTTCTTT

J gene: TRBJ2-5
clone size: NA
V gene: TRBV19
D gene: TRBD1
CDR3 protein: CASSKGTGAWETQYF
CDR3 DNA: TGTGCCAGTAGCAAGGGGACAGGGGCCTGGGAGACCCAGTACTTC

J gene: TRBJ1-5
clone size: NA
V gene: TRBV28
D gene: NA
CDR3 protein: CASSLWKSGRTGGSNQPQHF
CDR3 DNA: TGTGCCAGCAGTTTATGGAAATCGGGACGGACTGGGGGCAGCAATCAGCCCCAGCATTTT

J gene: TRBJ1-2
clone size: NA
V gene: TRBV30
D gene: NA
CDR3 protein: CATLASGGGYTF
CDR3 DNA: TGTGCCACGCTGGCTTCGGGGGGCGGCTACACCTTC

J gene: TRBJ1-2
clone size: NA
V gene: TRBV7-9
D gene: NA
CDR3 protein: CASLPRTARRHGYTF
CDR3 DNA: TGTGCCAGCCTGCCCCGGACAGCGCGCCGACATGGCTACACCTTC